Below are 15 T cell receptor beta chains sequenced from a single sample in a study of OX40 agonist ivuxolimab in advanced cancers. The data were produced by immunoSEQ multiplex PCR, yet TCRdb's version contains in-frame clones alone and is incomplete. The data contain approximately 54,000 clones, about 89% of them singletons. This specimen consisted of CD4+ or CD8+ T cells sorted from blood, obtained in a trial of the OX40 agonist ivuxolimab. Receptor source: an adult with an advanced solid tumor such as melanoma, head and neck, liver or kidney cancer.

The chain employs TRBV19 and TRBJ2-7, with D unresolved. The length of the CDR3 is 13 residues. V lost 5 bases and J lost 6, with 14 bases in between. Per the germline V gene, CDR1 is LNHDA and CDR2 is SQIVND (reference sequence). The CDR3 loop is CASSDLRVGEQYF. The CDR3 region has the DNA TGTGCCAGTAGTGATTTAAGGGTTGGCGAGCAGTACTTC.

The V and J genes are TRBV10-3 and TRBJ2-2; 10 nucleotides line up with TRBD2. From germline, CDR1 is ENHRY and CDR2 SYGVKD. This CDR3 is 15 amino acids long. The V and J ends lost 3 bases and 7 bases, in that order; junction bases with no gene match: 5. As DNA, the CDR3 is TGTGCCATCAGTGATTGGGCTAGCGGGAGCGGGGAGCTGTTTTTT. This sequence encodes CAISDWASGSGELFF.

The CDR3 DNA follows: TGTGCCAGCAGCTGGCCTAGCGGTGAGCAGTTCTTC. It codes for CASSWPSGEQFF. The chain joins TRBV7-6 to TRBJ2-1, with 7 bases lining up with TRBD2. Germline lookup yields CDR1 SGHVS and CDR2 FNYEAQ. The CDR3 spans 12 residues. The V gene end was trimmed by 4 bases and the J gene end by 9 bases; junction bases not matched to a gene: 3.

The chain links TRBV6-5 to TRBJ2-7, with TRBD2 matching 7 bases. Germline V lookup: CDR1 MNHEY, CDR2 SVGAGI. CDR3 size: 13 residues. With V trimmed by 7 bases and J by 2 bases, 5 bases remained unmatched. CDR3 region: CASTPSGAYEQYF. The CDR3 region has the DNA TGTGCCAGCACACCTAGCGGCGCCTACGAGCAGTACTTC.

The chain combines TRBV9 with TRBJ2-3, with D unresolved. The CDR3 covers 13 residues. Germline V gene sequence: CDR1 SGDLS, CDR2 YYNGEE. The V gene lost 0 bases and the J gene lost 2 bases, with 4 bases spanning the gap. The CDR3 nucleotides are TGTGCCAGCAGCGTAGGCCCCACAGATACGCAGTATTTT. Translating it yields CASSVGPTDTQYF.

V is TRBV19 and J is TRBJ1-1; D is undetermined. Germline V gene lookup returns CDR1 LNHDA and CDR2 SQIVND (reference sequence). The CDR3 is 15 amino acids. V shed 7 bases and J shed 1 base, with 16 bases lying between them. DNA for the CDR3: TGTGCCAGTAAAAGCTTTGGCAGGCCGAACACTGAAGCTTTCTTT. It encodes CASKSFGRPNTEAFF.

The V and J genes are TRBV18 and TRBJ1-4; D unresolved. Germline lookup yields CDR1 KGHSH and CDR2 LQKENI. V was cut by 3 bases and J by 0 bases, with 11 bases left in between. The CDR3 runs to 16 residues. In DNA, the CDR3 is TGTGCCAGCTCACCTGGGCCGTCATCAACTAATGAAAAACTGTTTTTT. Its protein product is CASSPGPSSTNEKLFF.

The gene calls are TRBV10-3 and TRBJ2-7; TRBD1 or TRBD2 may be the D gene (6 bases each). V was trimmed by 1 base and J by 5 bases, leaving 18 bases between them. CDR1 ENHRY and CDR2 SYGVKD come from the germline V gene. The CDR3 totals 16 residues. This CDR3 is CAISEWGAILVDEQYF. The CDR3 DNA follows: TGTGCCATCAGTGAGTGGGGGGCTATCTTAGTCGACGAGCAGTACTTC.

Only one count was recorded for this clone. This chain uses TRBV11-2 with TRBJ1-2; TRBD1 is a possible D gene (5 bases). The CDR3 is made up of 14 amino acids. Germline CDR1 SGHAT, CDR2 FQNNGV. V was clipped by 3 bases and J by 8 bases, with 16 bases between them. CDR3 loop: CASSLVLGLGGYTF. The DNA of the CDR3 is TGTGCCAGCAGCTTGGTATTGGGGCTGGGAGGCTACACCTTC.

The chain uses TRBV7-6 and TRBJ2-3; tentatively, D is TRBD2 (6 bases). From germline, CDR1 is SGHVS and CDR2 FNYEAQ. Trimming removed 5 bases at V and 1 base at J, with 13 bases between. This CDR3 is built from 15 residues. CDR3: CASSIRPGGTDTQYF. The CDR3 DNA reads TGTGCCAGCAGCATCCGCCCGGGGGGCACAGATACGCAGTATTTT.

The gene calls are TRBV5-6 and TRBJ2-1; 8 positions agree with TRBD2. Looked up from germline, CDR1 is SGHDT and CDR2 is YYEEEE. J lost 4 bases, V lost 2 bases, and 17 bases had no gene match. This CDR3 contains 19 residues. The CDR3 loop reads CASSLYGREDRSFYNEQFF. The CDR3 nucleotides read TGTGCCAGCAGCTTATATGGGCGGGAGGACCGTTCATTTTACAATGAGCAGTTCTTC.

The CDR3, as DNA: TGTGCCAGCAGTCAACAACCGGGACTAGCGGCACTAGAGCAGTACTTC. Protein sequence: CASSQQPGLAALEQYF. The genes are TRBV27 and TRBJ2-7; TRBD2 matches at 11 bases. CDR3 length equals 16 residues. The V gene end was trimmed by 5 bases and the J gene end by 7 bases; junction bases not matched to a gene: 13. Germline assignment: CDR1 MNHEY and CDR2 SMNVEV (reference sequence).

The chain carries TRBV6-1 and TRBJ2-7, with a weak D call TRBD2 (6 bases). Trimming shortened V by 7 bases and J by 2 bases, and 15 bases separated the two germline ends. The CDR3 contains 14 residues. Germline loops: CDR1 MNHNS, CDR2 SASEGT. CDR3 nucleotide sequence: TGTGCCAGCACCCCCGGGGCGGGAACCTACGAGCAGTACTTC. Protein sequence: CASTPGAGTYEQYF.

The rearrangement links TRBV28 to TRBJ2-7; D not certain. The CDR3 loop spans 13 amino acids. CDR1 is MDHEN, CDR2 SYDVKM, per germline. V was pared by 5 bases and J by 0 bases, with 8 bases between. DNA of the CDR3: TGTGCCAGCAGTCCTATACGCTCCTACGAGCAGTACTTC. Amino acids: CASSPIRSYEQYF. Filled out from reference TRBV28 and TRBJ2-7, the complete variable domain reads DVKVTQSSRYLVKRTGEKVFLECVQDMDHENMFWYRQDPGLGLRLIYFSYDVKMKEKGDIPEGYSVSREKKERFSLILESASTNQTSMYLCASSPIRSYEQYFGPGTRLTVT.

The rearrangement joins TRBV29-1 to TRBJ2-1, with 11 bases that match TRBD2. Trimming took 4 bases from V and 8 from J; bases not matched to a gene: 10. The V gene's germline CDR1 is SQVTM and CDR2 ANQGSEA. The CDR3 loop spans 15 amino acids. DNA for the CDR3: TGCAGCGTTGCCCAGGGCTTAGCGGGAGGGGATGAGCAGTTCTTC. Its protein is CSVAQGLAGGDEQFF.